The 2 T cell receptor beta chains reported below all come from one sample, sequenced in a study of blood T cells in healthy people across ages. The use of a sample-barcoded 5' primer and a J-beta primer mix characterized a second PCR of roughly 7 to 11 cycles. MiXCR was run by TCRdb on the 5' RACE reads, yielding one entry per CDR3 protein. Of about 540,000 distinct CDR3 sequences in the sample, around 24% were seen once. These data were also reused for a study on T cells of mothers and their children.

The material sequenced was blood. The receptors shown here come from a boy younger than 18 in good health.

This clonotype has a handful of counts. The rearrangement joins TRBV2 to TRBJ2-7; TRBD2 matches 13 bases. CDR3 length: 13 residues. Unmatched junction bases numbered 0, after V lost 9 bases and J lost 1 base. Germline V gives CDR1 SNHLY, CDR2 FYNNEI. The CDR3 DNA sequence: TGTGCCAGGGGACTAGCGGGGTCCTACGAGCAGTACTTC. Residues: CARGLAGSYEQYF. Variable domain in full (rest from reference TRBV2 and TRBJ2-7): EPEVTQTPSHQVTQMGQEVILRCVPISNHLYFYWYRQILGQKVEFLVSFYNNEISEKSEIFDDQFSVERPDGSNFTLKIRSTKLEDSAMYFCARGLAGSYEQYFGPGTRLTVT.

This clonotype was observed a handful of times. The chain uses TRBV13 and TRBJ2-5; no firm D call. The last part of the DNA fits TRBJ2-7 better; the J call may be wrong. The germline V gene encodes CDR1 PRHDT and CDR2 FYEKMQ (reference sequence). The CDR3 loop spans 12 amino acids. The DNA for the CDR3 is TGTGCCAGCAGCTTAAACCTCCACGAGCAGTACTTC. This encodes CASSLNLHEQYF.